The sequence of this T cell receptor (beta chain) was determined in a study of control samples from healthy donors and cancer patients. Some clones are missing from TCRdb's copy, which holds only in-frame ones; the method was immunoSEQ multiplex PCR. Of 82,000 or so clones listed, around 94% are singletons. Trimming stripped 5 bases from V and 1 base from J, with 11 bases between. Germline V gene sequence: CDR1 LNHDA, CDR2 SQIVND (reference sequence). CDR3 length: 15 amino acids. The chain couples TRBV19 to TRBJ2-2; D may be TRBD1 (6 bases). The clonotype was recovered from a woman aged 18-29 years in good health. The specimen was blood. CDR3 nucleotide sequence: TGTGCCAGTAGTCCCCGACAGGTGAACACCGGGGAGCTGTTTTTT. This translates into CASSPRQVNTGELFF.